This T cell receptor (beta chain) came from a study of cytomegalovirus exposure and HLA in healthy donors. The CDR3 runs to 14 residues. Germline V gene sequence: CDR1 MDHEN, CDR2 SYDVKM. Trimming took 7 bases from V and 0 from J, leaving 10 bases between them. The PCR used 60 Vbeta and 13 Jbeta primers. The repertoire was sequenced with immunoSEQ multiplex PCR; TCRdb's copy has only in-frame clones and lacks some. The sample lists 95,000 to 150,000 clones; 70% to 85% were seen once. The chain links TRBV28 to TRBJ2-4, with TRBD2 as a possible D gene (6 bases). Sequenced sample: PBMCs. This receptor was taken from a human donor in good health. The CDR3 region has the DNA TGTGCCAGCACCCGAGCGGGAGCCAAAAACATTCAGTACTTC. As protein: CASTRAGAKNIQYF.